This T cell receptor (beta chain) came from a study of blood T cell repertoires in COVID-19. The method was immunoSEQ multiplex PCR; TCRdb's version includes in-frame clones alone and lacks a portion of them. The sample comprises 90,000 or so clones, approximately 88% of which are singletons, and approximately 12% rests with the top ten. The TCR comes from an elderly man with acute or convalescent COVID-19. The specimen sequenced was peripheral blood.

The CDR3 coding sequence is TGTGCCAGCAGTTTAGTGGGACAGGGTTTGAACACTGAAGCTTTCTTT. It encodes CASSLVGQGLNTEAFF. This sequence joins TRBV27 and TRBJ1-1, with 9 bases that match TRBD1. Germline V CDR1 and CDR2: MNHEY, SMNVEV (reference sequence). The CDR3 is 16 residues long. Losses at the gene ends were 2 bases for V and 0 bases for J; bases not matched to a gene: 4.